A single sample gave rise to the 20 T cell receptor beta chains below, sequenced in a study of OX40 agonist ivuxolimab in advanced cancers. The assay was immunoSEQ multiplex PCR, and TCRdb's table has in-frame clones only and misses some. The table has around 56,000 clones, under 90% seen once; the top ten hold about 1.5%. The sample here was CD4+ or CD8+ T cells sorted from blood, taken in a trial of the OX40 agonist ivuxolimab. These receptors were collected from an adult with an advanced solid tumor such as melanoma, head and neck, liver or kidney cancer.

CDR3 amino acids: CATSPTGQGHGYTF. CDR3 DNA: TGTGCCACTTCACCTACCGGACAGGGCCATGGCTACACCTTC. The gene calls are TRBV19 and TRBJ1-2, with 8 bases fitting TRBD1. Germline V gene data show CDR1 as LNHDA and CDR2 as SQIVND (reference sequence). The junction had 13 bases not matched to a gene; V was cut back by 10 bases and J by 6 bases. This CDR3 has 14 residues.

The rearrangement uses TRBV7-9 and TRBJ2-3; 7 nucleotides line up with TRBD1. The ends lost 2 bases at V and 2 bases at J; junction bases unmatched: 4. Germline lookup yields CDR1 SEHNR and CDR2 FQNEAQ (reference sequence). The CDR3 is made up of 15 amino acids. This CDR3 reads CASSLWGQLTDTQYF. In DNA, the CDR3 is TGTGCCAGCAGCTTATGGGGACAGCTCACAGATACGCAGTATTTT.

The CDR3 region has the DNA TGTGCCAGCAGCAAGACCTCGCCGGGACAGGGTGAGCAGTACTTC. Protein product: CASSKTSPGQGEQYF. The V gene is TRBV11-1, the J gene TRBJ2-7, with 9 nucleotides matching TRBD1. After removal of 5 bases from V and 7 bases from J, the junction contained 12 bases not matched to a gene. Germline lookup yields CDR1 SGHAT and CDR2 FQDESV (reference sequence). The CDR3 has 15 residues.

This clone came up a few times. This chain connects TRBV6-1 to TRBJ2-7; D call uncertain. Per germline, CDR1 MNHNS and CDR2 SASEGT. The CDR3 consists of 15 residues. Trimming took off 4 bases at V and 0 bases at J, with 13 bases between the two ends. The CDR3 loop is CASSVVRKSSYEQYF. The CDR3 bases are TGTGCCAGCAGTGTAGTCCGCAAGAGCTCCTACGAGCAGTACTTC.

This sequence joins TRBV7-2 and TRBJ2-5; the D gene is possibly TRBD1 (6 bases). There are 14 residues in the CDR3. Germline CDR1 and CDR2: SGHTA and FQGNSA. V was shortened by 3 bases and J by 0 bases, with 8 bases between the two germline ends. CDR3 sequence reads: CASSFWTDQETQYF. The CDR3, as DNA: TGTGCCAGCAGCTTTTGGACAGACCAAGAGACCCAGTACTTC. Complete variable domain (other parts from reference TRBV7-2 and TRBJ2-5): GAGVSQSPSNKVTEKGKDVELRCDPISGHTALYWYRQSLGQGLEFLIYFQGNSAPDKSGLPSDRFSAERTGGSVSTLTIQRTQQEDSAVYLCASSFWTDQETQYFGPGTRLLVL.

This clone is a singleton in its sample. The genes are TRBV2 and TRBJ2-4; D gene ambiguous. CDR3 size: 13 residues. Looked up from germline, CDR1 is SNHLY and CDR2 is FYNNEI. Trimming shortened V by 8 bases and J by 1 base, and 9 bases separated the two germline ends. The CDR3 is CASFPRAKNIQYF. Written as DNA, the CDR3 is TGTGCCAGCTTTCCTCGGGCCAAAAACATTCAGTACTTC. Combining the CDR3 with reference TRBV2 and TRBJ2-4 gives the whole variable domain EPEVTQTPSHQVTQMGQEVILRCVPISNHLYFYWYRQILGQKVEFLVSFYNNEISEKSEIFDDQFSVERPDGSNFTLKIRSTKLEDSAMYFCASFPRAKNIQYFGAGTRLSVL.

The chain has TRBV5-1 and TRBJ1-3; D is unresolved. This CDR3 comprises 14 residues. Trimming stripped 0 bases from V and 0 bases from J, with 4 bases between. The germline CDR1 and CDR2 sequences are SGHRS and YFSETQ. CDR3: CASSLASSGNTIYF. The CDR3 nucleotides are TGCGCCAGCAGCTTGGCCAGCTCTGGAAACACCATATATTTT.

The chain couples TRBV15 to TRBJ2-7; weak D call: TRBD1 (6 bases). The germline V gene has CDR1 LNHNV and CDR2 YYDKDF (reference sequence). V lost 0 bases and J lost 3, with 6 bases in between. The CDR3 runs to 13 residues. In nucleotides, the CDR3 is TGTGCCACCAGCAGAGAGACAGGCTACGAGCAGTACTTC. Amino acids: CATSRETGYEQYF.

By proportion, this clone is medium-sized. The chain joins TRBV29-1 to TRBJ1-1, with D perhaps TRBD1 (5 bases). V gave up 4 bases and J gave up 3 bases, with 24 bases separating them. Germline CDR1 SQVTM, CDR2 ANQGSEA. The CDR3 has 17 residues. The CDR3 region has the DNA TGCAGCGTTGCCTTAGCTTGGGGCGGCAATATGTACACTGAAGCTTTCTTT. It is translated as CSVALAWGGNMYTEAFF.

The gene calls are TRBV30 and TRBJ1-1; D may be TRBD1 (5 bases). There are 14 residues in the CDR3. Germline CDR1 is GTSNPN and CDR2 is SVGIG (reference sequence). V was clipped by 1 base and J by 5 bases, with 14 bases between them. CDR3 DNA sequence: TGTGCCTGGAGTGCCGGGACTGCTCCTACTGAAGCTTTCTTT. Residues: CAWSAGTAPTEAFF.

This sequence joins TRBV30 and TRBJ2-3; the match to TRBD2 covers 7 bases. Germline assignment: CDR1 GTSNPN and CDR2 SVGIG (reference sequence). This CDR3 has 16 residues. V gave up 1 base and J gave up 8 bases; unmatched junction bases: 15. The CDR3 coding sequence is TGTGCCTGGAGTGCTTATGGCGGGGCGGGCGGGGGTACGCAGTATTTT. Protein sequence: CAWSAYGGAGGGTQYF.

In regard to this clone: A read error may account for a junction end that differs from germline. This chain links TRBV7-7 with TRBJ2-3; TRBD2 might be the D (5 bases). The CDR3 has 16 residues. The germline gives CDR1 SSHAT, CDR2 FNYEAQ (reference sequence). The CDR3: CASSLGNGIMTDTQYF. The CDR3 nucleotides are TGTGCTAGCAGCTTAGGAAACGGGATAATGACAGATACGCAGTATTTT.

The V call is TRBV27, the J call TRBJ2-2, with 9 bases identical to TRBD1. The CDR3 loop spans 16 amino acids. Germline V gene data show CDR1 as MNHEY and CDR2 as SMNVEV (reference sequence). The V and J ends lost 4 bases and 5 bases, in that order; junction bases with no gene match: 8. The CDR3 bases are TGTGCCAGCAGTTCCACCTGGGACAGGGATACCGGGGAGCTGTTTTTT. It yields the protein CASSSTWDRDTGELFF.

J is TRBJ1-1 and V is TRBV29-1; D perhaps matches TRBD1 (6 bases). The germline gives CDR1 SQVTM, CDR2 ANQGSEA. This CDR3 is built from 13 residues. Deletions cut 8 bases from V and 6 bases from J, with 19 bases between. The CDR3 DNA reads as TGCAGCAACATCACGGACAGATACGCTGAAGCTTTCTTT. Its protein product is CSNITDRYAEAFF. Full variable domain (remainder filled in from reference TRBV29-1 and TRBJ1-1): SAVISQKPSRDICQRGTSLTIQCQVDSQVTMMFWYRQQPGQSLTLIATANQGSEATYESGFVIDKFPISRPNLTFSTLTVSNMSPEDSSIYLCSNITDRYAEAFFGQGTRLTVV.

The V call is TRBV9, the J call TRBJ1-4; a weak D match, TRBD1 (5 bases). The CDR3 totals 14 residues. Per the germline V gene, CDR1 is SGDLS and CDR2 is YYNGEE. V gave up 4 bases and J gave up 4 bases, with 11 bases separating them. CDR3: CASSKGRINEKLFF. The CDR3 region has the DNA TGTGCCAGCAGCAAGGGACGGATTAATGAAAAACTGTTTTTT.

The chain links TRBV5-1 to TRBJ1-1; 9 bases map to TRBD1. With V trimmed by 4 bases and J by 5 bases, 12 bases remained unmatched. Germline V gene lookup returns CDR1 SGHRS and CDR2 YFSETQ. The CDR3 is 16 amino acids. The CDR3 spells CASSPDRGSLRTEAFF. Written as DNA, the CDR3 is TGCGCCAGCAGCCCTGACAGGGGGTCCTTAAGAACTGAAGCTTTCTTT.

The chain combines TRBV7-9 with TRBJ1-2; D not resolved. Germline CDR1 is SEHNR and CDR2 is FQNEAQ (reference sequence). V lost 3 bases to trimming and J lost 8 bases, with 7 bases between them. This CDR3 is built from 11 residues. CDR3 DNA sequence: TGTGCCAGCAGCTTTGTGGGGGGCTACACCTTC. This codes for CASSFVGGYTF.

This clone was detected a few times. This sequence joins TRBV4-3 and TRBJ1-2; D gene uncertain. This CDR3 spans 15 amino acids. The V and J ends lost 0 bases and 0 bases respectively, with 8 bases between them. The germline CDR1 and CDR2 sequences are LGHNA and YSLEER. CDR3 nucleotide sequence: TGCGCCAGCAGCCAAGAAGGGAAAGCTAACTATGGCTACACCTTC. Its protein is CASSQEGKANYGYTF.

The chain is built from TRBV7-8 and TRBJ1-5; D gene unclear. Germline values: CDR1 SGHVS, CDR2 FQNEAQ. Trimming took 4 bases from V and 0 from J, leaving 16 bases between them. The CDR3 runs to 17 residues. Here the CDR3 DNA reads TGTGCCAGCAGCTCGTTGGCTGTTTCGGATAGCAATCAGCCCCAGCATTTT. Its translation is CASSSLAVSDSNQPQHF.

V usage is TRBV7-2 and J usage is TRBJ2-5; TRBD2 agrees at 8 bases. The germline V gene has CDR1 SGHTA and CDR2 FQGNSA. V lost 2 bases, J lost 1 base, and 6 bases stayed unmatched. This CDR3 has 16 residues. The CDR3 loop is CASSLFGGGTQETQYF. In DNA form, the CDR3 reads TGTGCCAGCAGCTTATTTGGCGGGGGGACCCAAGAGACCCAGTACTTC.